Listed here is a single T cell receptor beta chain. This sample is drawn from a study of OX40 agonist ivuxolimab in advanced cancers. Produced via immunoSEQ multiplex PCR; TCRdb's table is partial and in-frame only. The sample lists tens of thousands of clones; about 90% were seen once. The sequence was obtained from an adult with an advanced solid tumor such as melanoma, head and neck, liver or kidney cancer. This specimen was CD4+ or CD8+ T cells sorted from blood, taken in a trial of the OX40 agonist ivuxolimab.

The CDR3 sequence: CASSLPGTGTYEQYF. For the CDR3, the DNA is TGTGCCAGCAGTTTGCCCGGGACAGGGACCTACGAGCAGTACTTC. The V call is TRBV5-8, the J call TRBJ2-7, with TRBD1 identical over 9 bases. This CDR3 spans 15 amino acids. Germline CDR1 and CDR2: SGHTS and YDEGEE. The trim removed 5 bases at V and 2 bases at J, leaving 8 bases unmatched.